This T cell receptor (beta chain) came from a study of T cell responses to AZD1222 COVID-19 vaccine. General study findings and limits: Samples come after the peak T cell response, not at day 14.

Details on this clone: The target antigen is unknown.

Method: immunoSEQ multiplex PCR; TCRdb's copy keeps in-frame clones and lacks some. The repertoire holds about 170,000 clones, with over 75% as singletons. The CDR3 contains 15 residues. Trimming removed 7 bases from V and 11 bases from J; junction bases left unmatched: 14. Germline lookup yields CDR1 MNHEY and CDR2 SVGAGI. The material sequenced was peripheral blood, taken on day 0 of AZD1222 vaccination. V gene TRBV6-5 combines with J gene TRBJ1-4; 9 nucleotides align to TRBD1. The receptor comes from an adult in good health. CDR3 nucleotide sequence: TGTGCCAGCACCGGCCATTACAGGGGGCGATTGAAACTGTTTTTT. Its translation: CASTGHYRGRLKLFF.